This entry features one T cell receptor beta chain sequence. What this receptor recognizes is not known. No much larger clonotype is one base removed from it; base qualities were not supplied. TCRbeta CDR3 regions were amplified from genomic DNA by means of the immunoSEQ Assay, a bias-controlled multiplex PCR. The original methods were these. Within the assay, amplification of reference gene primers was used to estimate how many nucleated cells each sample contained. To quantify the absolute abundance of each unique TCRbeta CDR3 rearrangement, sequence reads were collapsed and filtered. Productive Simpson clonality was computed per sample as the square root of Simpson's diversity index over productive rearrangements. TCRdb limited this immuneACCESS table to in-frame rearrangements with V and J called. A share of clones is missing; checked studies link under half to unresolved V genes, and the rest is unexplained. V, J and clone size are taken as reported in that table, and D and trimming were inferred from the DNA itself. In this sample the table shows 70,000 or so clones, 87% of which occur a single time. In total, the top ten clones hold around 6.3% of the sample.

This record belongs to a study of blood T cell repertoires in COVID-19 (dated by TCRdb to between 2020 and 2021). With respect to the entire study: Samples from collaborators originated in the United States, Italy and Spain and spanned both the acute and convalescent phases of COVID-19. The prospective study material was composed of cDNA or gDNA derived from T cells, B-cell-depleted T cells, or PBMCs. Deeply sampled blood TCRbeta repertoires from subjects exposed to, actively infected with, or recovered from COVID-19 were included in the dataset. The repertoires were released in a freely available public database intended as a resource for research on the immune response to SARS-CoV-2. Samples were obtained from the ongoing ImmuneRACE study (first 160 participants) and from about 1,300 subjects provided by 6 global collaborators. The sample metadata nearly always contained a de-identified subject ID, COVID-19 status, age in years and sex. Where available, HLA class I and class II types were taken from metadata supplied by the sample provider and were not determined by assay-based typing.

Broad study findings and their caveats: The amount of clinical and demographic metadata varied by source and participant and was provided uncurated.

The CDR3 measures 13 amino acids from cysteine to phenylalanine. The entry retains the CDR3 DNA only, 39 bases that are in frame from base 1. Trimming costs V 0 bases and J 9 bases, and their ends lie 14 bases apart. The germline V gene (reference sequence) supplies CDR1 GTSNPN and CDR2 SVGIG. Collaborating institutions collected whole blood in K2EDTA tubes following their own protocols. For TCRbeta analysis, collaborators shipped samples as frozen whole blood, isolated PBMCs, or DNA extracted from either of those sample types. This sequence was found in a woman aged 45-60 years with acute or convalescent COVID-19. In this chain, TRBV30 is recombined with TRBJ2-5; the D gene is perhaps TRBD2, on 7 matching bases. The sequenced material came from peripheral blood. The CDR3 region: CAWSVGGAGAQYF. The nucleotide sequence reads TGTGCCTGGAGTGTAGGGGGGGCCGGCGCCCAGTACTTC.